This TCR beta chain comes out of a study of blood T cell repertoires in COVID-19. The wider study: Samples came from the United States, Italy and Spain, spanning acute and convalescent COVID-19. Nucleic acid was either cDNA or gDNA, and it came from T cells, B-cell-depleted T cells, or PBMCs.

Per the authors' pipeline: Reference gene primer amplification yielded estimated nucleated cell counts. Sequenced by immunoSEQ multiplex PCR; TCRdb stores in-frame clones only, minus some. For V, J and clone size, that table is used; D and trimming come from the DNA. The sample lists 90,000 to 130,000 clones, around nine tenths occurring once. This TCR came from a man aged 35 to 55 with acute or convalescent COVID-19. The sample consisted of peripheral blood.

CDR3 bases: TGCAGCGTTGAGCCTAGCGGGGGCTATAGCACAGATACGCAGTATTTT. Residues: CSVEPSGGYSTDTQYF. The chain uses TRBV29-1 and TRBJ2-3; 10 bases match TRBD2. CDR1 and CDR2 from the germline V gene are SQVTM and ANQGSEA. J gave up 0 bases and V 3 bases, and 6 bases lay outside the gene matches. CDR3 size: 16 residues.